This is a list of T cell receptor beta chains from one sample in a study of PD-L1 blockade in urothelial cancer. This table comes from immunoSEQ multiplex PCR, and its TCRdb copy is limited to in-frame clones, with some not included. The repertoire consists of about 100,000 clones, with around 82% occurring once and the leading ten covering 2.4%. The material sequenced was PBMCs, taken around atezolizumab (anti-PD-L1) treatment. The receptors stem from a man aged 50-60 years with urothelial cancer. The CDR3 runs from the conserved cysteine through the conserved F or W. The D gene is left open where the match is weak. Some rows have no size entry. The others give once, few or many, or a class for an expanded clone.

size	J	V	D	CDR3	DNA
once	TRBJ2-5	TRBV2	TRBD1	CASSRPGQGWETQYF	TGTGCCAGCAGCCGCCCGGGACAGGGGTGGGAGACCCAGTACTTC
.	TRBJ2-7	TRBV11-2	.	CASSLGQRGEQYF	TGTGCCAGCAGCTTAGGACAACGGGGCGAGCAGTACTTC
.	TRBJ2-4	TRBV28	TRBD2	CASSSSGLARNIQYF	TGTGCCAGCAGTTCGTCGGGACTAGCGAGGAACATTCAGTACTTC
.	TRBJ2-1	TRBV9	.	CASSEEGDGLINEQFF	TGTGCCAGCAGCGAGGAAGGAGATGGGTTAATTAATGAGCAGTTCTTC
.	TRBJ2-4	TRBV6-1	.	CASSEAPRTATNIQYF	TGTGCCAGCAGTGAAGCACCCAGGACAGCCACAAACATTCAGTACTTC
.	TRBJ2-5	TRBV6-5	TRBD2	CASSYSSGRAQETQYF	TGTGCCAGCAGTTACTCAAGCGGGAGGGCCCAGGAGACCCAGTACTTC
.	TRBJ2-4	TRBV19	TRBD1	CAKGTEPKNIQYF	TGTGCCAAGGGGACAGAACCTAAAAACATTCAGTACTTC
.	TRBJ2-1	TRBV7-9	TRBD2	CASSLAGGLADEQFF	TGTGCCAGCAGCTTAGCGGGGGGACTAGCCGATGAGCAGTTCTTC
once	TRBJ2-3	TRBV28	.	CASSFISTDTQYF	TGTGCCAGCAGTTTTATTAGCACAGATACGCAGTATTTT
once	TRBJ2-7	TRBV5-1	TRBD2	CASSSHSGTYEQYF	TGCGCCAGCAGCTCCCACAGCGGGACTTACGAGCAGTACTTC
once	TRBJ2-1	TRBV19	TRBD2	CASRHSGRVYNEQFF	TGTGCCAGTAGACATAGCGGGAGGGTTTACAATGAGCAGTTCTTC
.	TRBJ1-1	TRBV30	TRBD1	CAWSDYRGTEAFF	TGTGCCTGGAGTGACTACAGGGGGACTGAAGCTTTCTTT
.	TRBJ2-3	TRBV2	TRBD2	CASEKFSGIPTDTQYF	TGTGCCAGCGAAAAATTTAGCGGGATACCCACAGATACGCAGTATTTT
few	TRBJ1-6	TRBV19	.	CATQTSGESPLHF	TGTGCCACCCAGACATCAGGGGAATCACCCCTCCACTTT
.	TRBJ2-7	TRBV6-5	TRBD2	CASSYSMREPNEQYF	TGTGCCAGCAGTTACTCTATGCGGGAGCCCAACGAGCAGTACTTC
.	TRBJ2-1	TRBV18	.	CASSPRAGDRNNEQFF	TGTGCCAGCTCACCCCGAGCGGGGGACAGAAACAATGAGCAGTTCTTC
once	TRBJ2-5	TRBV27	TRBD2	CASKGGREWETQYF	TGTGCCTCCAAGGGAGGGCGCGAGTGGGAGACCCAGTACTTC
.	TRBJ1-2	TRBV2	TRBD1	CASSDRGQGYGYTF	TGTGCCAGCAGTGATCGGGGACAGGGGTATGGCTACACCTTC
.	TRBJ2-3	TRBV7-2	.	CASSYGGWDTQYF	TGTGCCAGCAGCTATGGGGGGTGGGATACGCAGTATTTT
.	TRBJ1-2	TRBV27	TRBD1	CASSLTGDGYTF	TGTGCCAGCAGTCTGACAGGGGATGGCTACACCTTC
.	TRBJ2-5	TRBV7-8	.	CASSLAEGLETQYF	TGTGCCAGCAGCTTAGCGGAGGGGTTGGAGACCCAGTACTTC
.	TRBJ2-7	TRBV4-2	.	CASSQDRGTVYEQYF	TGTGCCAGCAGCCAAGACAGGGGTACAGTCTACGAGCAGTACTTC
.	TRBJ1-5	TRBV30	.	CAWSGPGSNQPQHF	TGTGCCTGGAGTGGGCCAGGGAGCAATCAGCCCCAGCATTTT
.	TRBJ2-5	TRBV18	.	CASSLTPGHLYSGETQYF	TGTGCCAGCTCCCTCACACCAGGGCACCTATATTCGGGAGAGACCCAGTACTTC
once	TRBJ2-3	TRBV5-4	.	CASSFGGDRVTDTQYF	TGTGCCAGCAGCTTCGGGGGGGACAGGGTCACAGATACGCAGTATTTT
.	TRBJ2-1	TRBV30	TRBD1	CAWSRGGGEQFF	TGTGCCTGGAGTAGAGGGGGCGGCGAGCAGTTCTTC
.	TRBJ1-1	TRBV28	.	CASSLLSRGMNTEAFF	TGTGCCAGCAGTTTATTGAGCCGGGGAATGAACACTGAAGCTTTCTTT
.	TRBJ2-1	TRBV7-8	.	CASSLIGGLGGGGEQFF	TGTGCCAGCAGCTTAATAGGCGGGCTTGGGGGGGGCGGCGAGCAGTTCTTC
.	TRBJ2-7	TRBV28	.	CASSSGQSYEQYF	TGTGCCAGCAGTTCCGGACAGTCCTACGAGCAGTACTTC
.	TRBJ1-6	TRBV25-1	TRBD1	CASSENRGNSPLHF	TGTGCCAGCAGCGAAAACAGGGGTAATTCACCCCTCCACTTT
.	TRBJ1-1	TRBV30	.	CAWSFLSATEAFF	TGTGCCTGGAGTTTCCTCAGCGCCACTGAAGCTTTCTTT
once	TRBJ2-1	TRBV6-1	TRBD1	CASSTDRGGYNEQFF	TGTGCCAGCAGTACCGACAGGGGCGGCTACAATGAGCAGTTCTTC
.	TRBJ2-2	TRBV5-4	TRBD2	CASSEGGPSSTGELFF	TGTGCCAGCAGCGAGGGAGGGCCGTCGAGCACCGGGGAGCTGTTTTTT
.	TRBJ2-1	TRBV7-9	TRBD1	CASSLGTGGSYNEQFF	TGTGCCAGCAGCTTAGGGACAGGAGGCTCCTACAATGAGCAGTTCTTC
.	TRBJ2-2	TRBV5-4	.	CASSWGQYTTGELFF	TGTGCCAGCAGCTGGGGCCAGTACACGACCGGGGAGCTGTTTTTT
.	TRBJ2-7	TRBV6-5	.	CASSRTYSMDEQYF	TGTGCCAGCAGTCGGACATATAGCATGGACGAGCAGTACTTC
.	TRBJ2-7	TRBV10-3	.	CAISERTASSYEQYF	TGTGCCATCAGTGAACGGACAGCGAGCTCCTACGAGCAGTACTTC
.	TRBJ2-3	TRBV28	TRBD2	CASSRTVGLAGVSDTQYF	TGTGCCAGCAGTCGGACGGTGGGACTAGCGGGAGTGTCAGATACGCAGTATTTT
.	TRBJ1-1	TRBV2	.	CASSDRGTEAFF	TGTGCCAGCAGTGACAGGGGAACTGAAGCTTTCTTT
.	TRBJ1-5	TRBV2	.	CASSGEANQPQHF	TGTGCCAGCAGTGGCGAGGCTAATCAGCCCCAGCATTTT
.	TRBJ2-7	TRBV11-2	.	CASRIGGAAYEQYF	TGTGCCAGCAGGATAGGCGGGGCTGCCTACGAGCAGTACTTC
.	TRBJ1-5	TRBV7-9	.	CASSLGSGGGQQPQHF	TGTGCCAGCAGCTTAGGTTCGGGAGGGGGGCAGCAGCCCCAGCATTTT
.	TRBJ1-2	TRBV7-9	TRBD1	CASSLPDREGDGYTF	TGTGCCAGCAGCCTACCGGACAGGGAAGGAGATGGCTACACCTTC
once	TRBJ2-5	TRBV4-2	TRBD1	CASSQRDRGQETQYF	TGTGCCAGCAGCCAGCGGGACAGGGGTCAAGAGACCCAGTACTTC
.	TRBJ2-7	TRBV27	.	CASSRFGGYEQYF	TGTGCCAGCAGCCGCTTCGGGGGCTACGAGCAGTACTTC
once	TRBJ2-7	TRBV6-5	TRBD1	CASSRQGPSYEQYF	TGTGCCAGCAGTCGACAGGGGCCCTCCTACGAGCAGTACTTC
.	TRBJ1-2	TRBV6-5	.	CASSYKGGGNYGYTF	TGTGCCAGCAGTTACAAGGGCGGGGGTAACTATGGCTACACCTTC
.	TRBJ2-1	TRBV7-2	.	CASSFTRGLEQFF	TGTGCCAGCAGCTTTACGCGGGGTTTGGAGCAGTTCTTC
.	TRBJ2-1	TRBV27	TRBD2	CASRIGTSGGSYNEQFF	TGTGCCAGCAGAATAGGGACTAGCGGGGGGTCCTACAATGAGCAGTTCTTC
.	TRBJ1-5	TRBV7-9	.	CASSPDSQSSNQPQHF	TGTGCCAGCAGCCCGGACAGCCAAAGTAGCAATCAGCCCCAGCATTTT
once	TRBJ1-6	TRBV28	TRBD1	CASAAVGQGFSPLHF	TGTGCCAGCGCCGCGGTGGGACAGGGCTTTTCACCCCTCCACTTT
.	TRBJ2-3	TRBV6-1	.	CASVKDIHTQYF	TGTGCCAGCGTCAAAGACATCCATACGCAGTATTTT
.	TRBJ2-2	TRBV15	.	CATSRGARMDGELFF	TGTGCCACCAGCAGGGGGGCTAGAATGGATGGGGAGCTGTTTTTT
.	TRBJ2-1	TRBV4-1	TRBD2	CASSRILAGGGPEQFF	TGCGCCAGCAGCCGCATCCTAGCGGGAGGGGGCCCTGAGCAGTTCTTC
.	TRBJ2-5	TRBV11-2	.	CASSLSPAVYQETQYF	TGTGCCAGCAGCTTAAGCCCAGCGGTGTACCAAGAGACCCAGTACTTC
.	TRBJ2-7	TRBV28	TRBD2	CASRETGTSASYEQYF	TGTGCCAGCAGAGAAACCGGGACTAGCGCCTCCTACGAGCAGTACTTC
.	TRBJ2-2	TRBV6-5	.	CASRVGVAGELFF	TGTGCCAGCAGGGTCGGGGTAGCCGGGGAGCTGTTTTTT
.	TRBJ2-1	TRBV10-2	TRBD2	CASSLTLAGVSNNEQFF	TGCGCCAGCAGCCTCACTCTAGCGGGAGTGTCTAACAATGAGCAGTTCTTC
once	TRBJ1-4	TRBV7-2	TRBD1	CASSLRGLANEKLFF	TGTGCCAGCAGCCTCAGGGGGCTGGCTAATGAAAAACTGTTTTTT
.	TRBJ2-7	TRBV11-2	TRBD2	CASSLGASGGQGQYF	TGTGCCAGCAGCTTAGGCGCTAGCGGGGGTCAAGGGCAGTACTTC